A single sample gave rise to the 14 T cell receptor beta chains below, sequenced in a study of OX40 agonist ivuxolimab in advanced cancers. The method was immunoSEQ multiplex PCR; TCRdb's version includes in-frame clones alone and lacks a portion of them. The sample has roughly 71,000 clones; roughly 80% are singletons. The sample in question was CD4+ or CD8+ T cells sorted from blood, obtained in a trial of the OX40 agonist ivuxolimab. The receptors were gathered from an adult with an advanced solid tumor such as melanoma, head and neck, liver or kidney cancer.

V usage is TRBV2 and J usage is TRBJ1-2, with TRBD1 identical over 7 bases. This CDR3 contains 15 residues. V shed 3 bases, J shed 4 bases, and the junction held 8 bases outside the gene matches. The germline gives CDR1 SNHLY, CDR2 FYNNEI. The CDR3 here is CASSELEGQIYGYTF. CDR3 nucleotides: TGTGCCAGCAGTGAGTTGGAGGGACAGATCTATGGCTACACCTTC.

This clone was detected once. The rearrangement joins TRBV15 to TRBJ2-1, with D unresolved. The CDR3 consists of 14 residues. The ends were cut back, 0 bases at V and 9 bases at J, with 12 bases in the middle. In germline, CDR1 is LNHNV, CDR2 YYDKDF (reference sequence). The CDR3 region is CATSREAGRREQFF. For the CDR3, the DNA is TGTGCCACCAGCAGAGAAGCAGGACGGCGTGAGCAGTTCTTC.

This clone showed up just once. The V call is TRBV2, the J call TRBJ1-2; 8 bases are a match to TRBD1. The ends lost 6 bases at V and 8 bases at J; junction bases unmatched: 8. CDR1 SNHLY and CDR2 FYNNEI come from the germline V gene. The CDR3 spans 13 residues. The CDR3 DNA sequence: TGTGCCAGCAGAGATGACAGGGGTTTCGGCTACACCTTC. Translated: CASRDDRGFGYTF.

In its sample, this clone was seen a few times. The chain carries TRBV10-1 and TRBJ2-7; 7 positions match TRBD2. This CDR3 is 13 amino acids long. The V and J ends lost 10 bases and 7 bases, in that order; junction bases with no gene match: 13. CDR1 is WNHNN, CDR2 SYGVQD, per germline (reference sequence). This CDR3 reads CATAHLAAGEQYF. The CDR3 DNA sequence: TGCGCCACCGCTCACCTAGCGGCCGGGGAGCAGTACTTC.

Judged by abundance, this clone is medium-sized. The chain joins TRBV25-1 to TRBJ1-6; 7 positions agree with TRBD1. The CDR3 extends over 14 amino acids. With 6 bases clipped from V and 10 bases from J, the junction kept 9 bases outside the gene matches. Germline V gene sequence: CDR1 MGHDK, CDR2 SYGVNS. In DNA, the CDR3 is TGTGCCAGCAGCGCCAGGACAGGAGGGTCACCCCTCCACTTT. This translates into CASSARTGGSPLHF.

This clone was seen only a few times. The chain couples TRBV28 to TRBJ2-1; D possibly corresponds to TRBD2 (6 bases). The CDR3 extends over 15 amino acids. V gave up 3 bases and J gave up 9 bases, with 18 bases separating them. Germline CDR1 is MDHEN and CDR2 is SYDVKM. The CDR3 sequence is CASSFMTRRYREQFF. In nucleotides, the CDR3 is TGTGCCAGCAGTTTTATGACTAGGAGGTACCGTGAGCAGTTCTTC.

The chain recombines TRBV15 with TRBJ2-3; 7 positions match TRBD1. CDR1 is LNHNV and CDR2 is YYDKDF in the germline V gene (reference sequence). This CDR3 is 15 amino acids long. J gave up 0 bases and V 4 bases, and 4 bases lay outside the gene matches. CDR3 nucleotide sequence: TGTGCCACCAGCACCGGGACAGCTAGCACAGATACGCAGTATTTT. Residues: CATSTGTASTDTQYF. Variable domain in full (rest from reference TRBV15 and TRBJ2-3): DAMVIQNPRYQVTQFGKPVTLSCSQTLNHNVMYWYQQKSSQAPKLLFHYYDKDFNNEADTPDNFQSRRPNTSFCFLDIRSPGLGDTAMYLCATSTGTASTDTQYFGPGTRLTVL.

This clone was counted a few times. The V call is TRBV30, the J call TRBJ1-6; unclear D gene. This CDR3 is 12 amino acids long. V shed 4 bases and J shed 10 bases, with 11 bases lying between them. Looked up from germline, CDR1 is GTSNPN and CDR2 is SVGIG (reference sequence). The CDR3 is CAWIHGESPLHF. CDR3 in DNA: TGTGCCTGGATCCACGGAGAATCACCCCTCCACTTT.

The CDR3 nucleotides are TGTGCCAGCTCACCACAGGGGGCGGACACTGAAGCTTTCTTT. The encoded protein is CASSPQGADTEAFF. This chain joins TRBV18 and TRBJ1-1, with 7 bases aligning to TRBD1. V lost 1 base and J lost 3; bases outside the gene matches: 2. The CDR3 has 14 residues. Germline V gene lookup returns CDR1 KGHSH and CDR2 LQKENI. Full variable domain (outside the CDR3, taken from reference TRBV18 and TRBJ1-1): NAGVMQNPRHLVRRRGQEARLRCSPMKGHSHVYWYRQLPEEGLKFMVYLQKENIIDESGMPKERFSAEFPKEGPSILRIQQVVRGDSAAYFCASSPQGADTEAFFGQGTRLTVV.

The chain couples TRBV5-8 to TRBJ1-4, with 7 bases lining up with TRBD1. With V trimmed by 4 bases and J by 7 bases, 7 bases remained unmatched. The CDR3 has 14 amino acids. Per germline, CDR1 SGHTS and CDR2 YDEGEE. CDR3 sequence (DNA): TGTGCCAGCAGCAAGGGACAGCTGGGTGAAAAACTGTTTTTT. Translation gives CASSKGQLGEKLFF.

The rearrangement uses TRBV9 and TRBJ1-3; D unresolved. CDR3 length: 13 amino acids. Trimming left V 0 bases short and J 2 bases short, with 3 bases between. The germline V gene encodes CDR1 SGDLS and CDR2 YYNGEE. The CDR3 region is CASSVETGNTIYF. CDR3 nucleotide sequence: TGTGCCAGCAGCGTAGAGACTGGAAACACCATATATTTT.

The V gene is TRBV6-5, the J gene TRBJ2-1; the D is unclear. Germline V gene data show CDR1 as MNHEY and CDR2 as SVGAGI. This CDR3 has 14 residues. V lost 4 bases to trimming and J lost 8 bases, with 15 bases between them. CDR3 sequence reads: CASSLMQDAHEQFF. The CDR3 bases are TGTGCCAGCAGTTTGATGCAGGACGCCCATGAGCAGTTCTTC.

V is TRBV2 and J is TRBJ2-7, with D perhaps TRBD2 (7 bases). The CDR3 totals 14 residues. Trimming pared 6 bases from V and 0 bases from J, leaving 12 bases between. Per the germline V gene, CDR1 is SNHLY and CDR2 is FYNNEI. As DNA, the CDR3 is TGTGCCAGCAGGCGGGGGCTTTCCTCCTACGAGCAGTACTTC. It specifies CASRRGLSSYEQYF.

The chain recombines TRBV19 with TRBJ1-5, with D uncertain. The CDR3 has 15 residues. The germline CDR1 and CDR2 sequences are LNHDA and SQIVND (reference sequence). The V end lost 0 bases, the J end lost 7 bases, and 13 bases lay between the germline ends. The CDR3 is CASSIDPDWEQPQHF. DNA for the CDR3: TGTGCCAGTAGTATAGATCCCGATTGGGAGCAGCCCCAGCATTTT.